Listed below are T cell receptor beta chains from one sample, sequenced in a study of response to subunit inactivated influenza vaccine. One entry per CDR3 protein results from TCRdb running MiXCR on the RT-PCR reads. The sample gives over 300,000 distinct CDR3 sequences, about a fifth of which show up once; around 9.6% is in the top ten. This specimen consisted of PBMCs from blood, obtained less than 22 months after vaccination. These receptors were obtained from a man between 50 and 69 years old who received an inactivated influenza vaccine. CDR3s include the opening cysteine and the closing phenylalanine or tryptophan. Each record gives: CDR3 DNA, CDR3 protein, CDR3 length, J gene, clone size, V gene, D gene. The D gene is left open where the match is weak. Clone size, where shown, is once, few, many, or a class for clones that have expanded.

TGTGCCAGCAGGACCCTAGCGGGAGTGGTCGGGGAGCTGTTTTTT CASRTLAGVVGELFF 15 TRBJ2-2 few TRBV7-2 TRBD2
TGCGCCAGCAGTAGGACAGGGAGTCAGCCCCAGCATTTT CASSRTGSQPQHF 13 TRBJ1-5 many TRBV10-1 TRBD1
TGTGCCAGCAGCCCCGGGACGCTGGGTGGCTACACCTTC CASSPGTLGGYTF 13 TRBJ1-2 - TRBV7-2 -
TGTGCCGGCAGCGTGCGAGACAGCTCTGGAAACACCATATATTTT CAGSVRDSSGNTIYF 15 TRBJ1-3 - TRBV9 -
TGCGCCAGCAGCCAAGACAAAAAGGGAGGCTATGGCTACACCTTC CASSQDKKGGYGYTF 15 TRBJ1-2 many TRBV4-3 -
TGTGCCATCAGCGACCTCGACAGGGGCTCCTACGAGCAGTACTTC CAISDLDRGSYEQYF 15 TRBJ2-7 few TRBV10-3 TRBD1
TGTGCCAGCAGCCCCCCTGGAGCCGGCAATGAGCAGTTCTTC CASSPPGAGNEQFF 14 TRBJ2-1 - TRBV3-1 -
TGTGCCAGCAGACTCCAGGGGTGGACTGAAGCTTTCTTT CASRLQGWTEAFF 13 TRBJ1-1 many TRBV12-3/TRBV12-4 -
TGTGCCAGCACTGGACTATCTGCTGAGCAGTTCTTC CASTGLSAEQFF 12 TRBJ2-1 few TRBV11-2 -
TGCGCCAGCAGCCCTTATACGGGGAAGAACACTGAAACTTTCTTT CASSPYTGKNTETFF 15 TRBJ1-1 - TRBV4-3 -
TGTGCCAGCAGACAGACATCGGTGAACACTGAAGCTTTCTTT CASRQTSVNTEAFF 14 TRBJ1-1 many TRBV7-2 -
TGCGCCAGCAGCCCGGGACCGGGGGCCAATCAGCCCCAGCATTTT CASSPGPGANQPQHF 15 TRBJ1-5 - TRBV5-1 -
TGTGCCAGTAGTATTCGGACTAGCGGGGGTAGTGAGACCCAGTACTTC CASSIRTSGGSETQYF 16 TRBJ2-5 few TRBV19 TRBD2
TGCAGTGCTAGAGATTTACTAGCGGGAGTCCAAGAGACCCAGTACTTC CSARDLLAGVQETQYF 16 TRBJ2-5 few TRBV20-1 TRBD2
TGTGCCAGCAGTTTACTAGCGGGGACCTACAATGAGCAGTTCTTC CASSLLAGTYNEQFF 15 TRBJ2-1 - TRBV12-3/TRBV12-4 TRBD2
TGTGCCATCGAGGGGGAGAACTACAATGAGCAGTTCTTC CAIEGENYNEQFF 13 TRBJ2-1 - TRBV10-3 -
TGTGCCAGCAGCGTAGGCTCTGAAGCTTTCTTT CASSVGSEAFF 11 TRBJ1-1 few TRBV9 -
TGCAGTGCTAGAGGAGACCTGGAAGCTTTCTTT CSARGDLEAFF 11 TRBJ1-1 - TRBV20-1 -
TGTGCCAGCAGCCCTACCGGCCACAGCTCCTACAATGAGCAGTTCTTC CASSPTGHSSYNEQFF 16 TRBJ2-1 - TRBV6-2/TRBV6-3 -
TGTGCCTGGAGTGTTGCCAGGGCCTACGAGCAGTACTTC CAWSVARAYEQYF 13 TRBJ2-7 - TRBV30 -
TGTGCCAGCAGCCAAGATTTCTTCGGGGGGACTAACTATGGCTACACCTTC CASSQDFFGGTNYGYTF 17 TRBJ1-2 - TRBV14 -
TGTGCCAGCTCACCACTTAACAATGAGCAGTTCTTC CASSPLNNEQFF 12 TRBJ2-1 few TRBV18 -
TGCAGTGCTAGAGAAGACAGGGCCAATAATCAGCCCCAGCATTTT CSAREDRANNQPQHF 15 TRBJ1-5 - TRBV20-1 TRBD1
TGTGCCAGCAGTGCCGAGGACAGGGTGGTTAACACCTTC CASSAEDRVVNTF 13 TRBJ1-2 many TRBV6-1 TRBD1
TGTGCCAGCAGCCGAGGAGATTACAACAATCAGCCCCAGCATTTT CASSRGDYNNQPQHF 15 TRBJ1-5 few TRBV27 -
TGTGCCAGCAGCCTCTTCCTATATAGTAATCAGCCCCAGCATTTT CASSLFLYSNQPQHF 15 TRBJ1-5 many TRBV12-3/TRBV12-4 -
TGTGCCAGCAGCCAAGAGAGCGGGGGGATTTACAATGAGCAGTTCTTC CASSQESGGIYNEQFF 16 TRBJ2-1 few TRBV7-8 TRBD2
TGTGCCAGCAGCCATATGGGACAGGGGGCGTTCCTCAACTATGGCTACACCTTC CASSHMGQGAFLNYGYTF 18 TRBJ1-2 - TRBV3-1 TRBD1
TGTGCCAGCAGCCCCAGCGGAGAAACAGATACGCAGTATTTT CASSPSGETDTQYF 14 TRBJ2-3 once TRBV3-1 -
TGTGCCAGCAGCTTCGGGACGGGGGCAATTTCCTATGGCTACACCTTC CASSFGTGAISYGYTF 16 TRBJ1-2 few TRBV5-6 -
TGTGCCAGTAGTATCCAGGGCGCCACCGGGGAGCTGTTTTTT CASSIQGATGELFF 14 TRBJ2-2 many TRBV19 -
TGTGCCAGCAGTCGTCAGGGGGCGGCTAATGAAAAACTGTTTTTT CASSRQGAANEKLFF 15 TRBJ1-4 - TRBV6-1 TRBD1